The 25 T cell receptor beta chains below come from one sample, sequenced in a study of blood T cell repertoires in COVID-19. The assay was immunoSEQ multiplex PCR, and TCRdb's table has in-frame clones only and misses some. This sample has approximately 120,000 clones; about 76% occur once, and the top ten carry about 18%. Sequencing was carried out using peripheral blood. The receptors come from an elderly man with acute or convalescent COVID-19.

The CDR3 coding sequence is TGTGCCAGCAGCCCGGACAGGGGAAGGAACTATGGCTACACCTTC. It is translated as CASSPDRGRNYGYTF. The chain couples TRBV2 to TRBJ1-2, with 9 positions matching TRBD1. CDR3 length: 15 residues. Per the germline V gene, CDR1 is SNHLY and CDR2 is FYNNEI. The V segment lost 6 bases and the J segment 2 bases; nucleotides outside the gene matches: 7.

This sequence joins TRBV6-5 and TRBJ1-1; no clear D gene. Germline loops: CDR1 MNHEY, CDR2 SVGAGI. This CDR3 has 13 residues. Trimming removed 8 bases from V and 3 bases from J, with 13 bases in between. As DNA, the CDR3 is TGTGCCAGCTTAGTGGGCTACGACACTGAAGCTTTCTTT. Amino acids: CASLVGYDTEAFF.

This chain connects TRBV6-5 to TRBJ1-2; no reliable D call. Germline V gene sequence: CDR1 MNHEY, CDR2 SVGAGI. V was trimmed by 3 bases and J by 8 bases, leaving 16 bases between them. The CDR3 runs 14 residues. CDR3 in amino acids: CASSYTQEGTGYTF. CDR3 in DNA: TGTGCCAGCAGTTATACCCAGGAGGGTACCGGCTACACCTTC.

This chain connects TRBV5-1 to TRBJ2-7; D is possibly TRBD1 (5 bases). In germline, CDR1 is SGHRS, CDR2 YFSETQ. V was pared by 0 bases and J by 5 bases, with 12 bases between. The CDR3 consists of 14 residues. The CDR3 sequence is CASSLVPGADEQYF. CDR3 nucleotide sequence: TGCGCCAGCAGCTTGGTACCTGGGGCGGACGAGCAGTACTTC. Together with reference TRBV5-1 and TRBJ2-7, the CDR3 gives the full variable domain: KAGVTQTPRYLIKTRGQQVTLSCSPISGHRSVSWYQQTPGQGLQFLFEYFSETQRNKGNFPGRFSGRQFSNSRSEMNVSTLELGDSALYLCASSLVPGADEQYFGPGTRLTVT.

This clone was counted only a few times. The chain joins TRBV12-5 to TRBJ1-6; TRBD1 might be the D (5 bases). The CDR3 is made up of 16 amino acids. The germline gives CDR1 LGHNT, CDR2 FRNRAP. V was shortened by 1 base and J by 7 bases, with 14 bases between the two germline ends. The CDR3 DNA is TGTGCTAGTGGTTTGGCCGCGGGGCTGGGCAATTCACCCCTCCACTTT. Translated, it gives CASGLAAGLGNSPLHF.

The chain has TRBV5-8 and TRBJ2-6; 7 bases are shared with TRBD1. Germline V lookup: CDR1 SGHTS, CDR2 YDEGEE. Losses at the gene ends were 4 bases for V and 2 bases for J; bases not matched to a gene: 12. The CDR3 loop spans 18 amino acids. CDR3 DNA sequence: TGTGCCAGCAGCCCGGACAGGAGGAGACCTACTGGGGCCAACGTCCTGACTTTC. It specifies CASSPDRRRPTGANVLTF.

The chain employs TRBV5-4 and TRBJ2-1, with 9 bases lining up with TRBD1. Germline V lookup: CDR1 SGHNT, CDR2 YYREEE (reference sequence). V trimming: 0 bases; J trimming: 3 bases; junction bases outside the gene matches: 4. This CDR3 comprises 16 residues. The CDR3 region has the DNA TGTGCCAGCAGCTTGGGCCAGGACAGGGGCTACAATGAGCAGTTCTTC. Translating gives CASSLGQDRGYNEQFF.

The chain links TRBV28 to TRBJ1-5; D call uncertain. V was clipped by 2 bases and J by 7 bases, with 12 bases between them. Per germline, CDR1 MDHEN and CDR2 SYDVKM. There are 14 residues in the CDR3. The CDR3 DNA is TGTGCCAGCAGTTTACCGGTAGGAGGCCAGCCCCAGCATTTT. Its protein product is CASSLPVGGQPQHF.

This CDR3 is CASSRDRGDQPQHF. The CDR3 DNA reads TGTGCCAGCAGTCGGGACAGGGGAGACCAGCCCCAGCATTTT. The chain carries TRBV27 and TRBJ1-5; 10 bases align to TRBD1. Trimming cost V 5 bases and J 7 bases; bases outside gene matches: 5. CDR1 is MNHEY and CDR2 is SMNVEV in the germline V gene (reference sequence). The CDR3 consists of 14 residues.

The rearrangement joins TRBV4-1 to TRBJ2-3, with a weak D call TRBD2 (5 bases). The CDR3 covers 18 residues. Germline-derived CDR1 and CDR2 are MGHRA and YSYEKL. V was cut by 0 bases and J by 0 bases, with 16 bases left in between. The CDR3 loop is CASSQEEPSGRSTDTQYF. The CDR3 nucleotides read TGCGCCAGCAGCCAAGAAGAACCCAGCGGACGAAGCACAGATACGCAGTATTTT.

The J gene is TRBJ2-3, the V gene TRBV11-2; D gene unclear. CDR1 SGHAT and CDR2 FQNNGV come from the germline V gene. Trimming took off 3 bases at V and 1 base at J, with 8 bases between the two ends. There are 14 residues in the CDR3. CDR3 loop: CASSFPRGTDTQYF. CDR3 DNA: TGTGCCAGCAGCTTTCCACGGGGCACAGATACGCAGTATTTT.

This chain links TRBV5-1 with TRBJ1-6, with TRBD1 matching 8 bases. J was trimmed by 8 bases and V by 0 bases; bases with no gene match: 7. There are 16 residues in the CDR3. CDR1 is SGHRS, CDR2 YFSETQ, per germline. The CDR3 DNA sequence: TGCGCCAGCAGCTTGGGACAGGGGTCAGGATATTCACCCCTCCACTTT. Encoded protein: CASSLGQGSGYSPLHF.

The chain employs TRBV2 and TRBJ1-1, with 10 bases lining up with TRBD1. The ends lost 7 bases at V and 1 base at J; junction bases unmatched: 3. CDR1 SNHLY and CDR2 FYNNEI come from the germline V gene. The CDR3 runs to 14 residues. The CDR3 sequence is CASTWTGGNTEAFF. The CDR3 DNA reads TGTGCCAGCACTTGGACAGGGGGGAACACTGAAGCTTTCTTT.

The chain recombines TRBV6-6 with TRBJ2-1; tentative D call: TRBD2 (6 bases). Deletions cut 10 bases from V and 6 bases from J, with 16 bases between. The CDR3 is made up of 13 amino acids. CDR1 is MNHNY and CDR2 is SVGAGI in the germline V gene (reference sequence). This CDR3 reads CATRTGDPNEQFF. CDR3 in DNA: TGTGCCACGCGAACGGGGGACCCCAATGAGCAGTTCTTC.

This chain joins TRBV7-8 and TRBJ1-2, with 7 bases matching TRBD1. V gave up 2 bases and J gave up 4 bases; unmatched junction bases: 7. The germline gives CDR1 SGHVS, CDR2 FQNEAQ. The CDR3 totals 15 residues. DNA of the CDR3: TGTGCCAGCAGCTTAATGACAGGGCAATCCTATGGCTACACCTTC. This encodes CASSLMTGQSYGYTF.

The CDR3 DNA sequence: TGTGCCAGCAGCGTAGCCCCGGCGGGGGGCTACAATGAGCAGTTCTTC. This gives the protein CASSVAPAGGYNEQFF. The chain carries TRBV9 and TRBJ2-1, with 8 positions matching TRBD2. V dropped 0 bases and J dropped 3; count of bases not matched to a gene: 5. This CDR3 is 16 amino acids long. Germline V CDR1 and CDR2: SGDLS, YYNGEE.

This chain connects TRBV3-1 (or the pseudogene TRBV3-2) to TRBJ1-2, with 8 bases lining up with TRBD1. After removal of 1 base from V and 6 bases from J, the junction contained 7 bases not matched to a gene. The CDR3 extends over 15 amino acids. Germline CDR1 LGHDT, CDR2 YNNKEL (reference sequence). The CDR3 reads CASSQAGQVIDGYTF. In DNA form, the CDR3 reads TGTGCCAGCAGCCAAGCGGGACAGGTTATTGATGGCTACACCTTC.

V gene TRBV30 combines with J gene TRBJ1-4; 7 bases map to TRBD1. This CDR3 comprises 15 residues. The germline gives CDR1 GTSNPN, CDR2 SVGIG (reference sequence). V gave up 8 bases and J gave up 0 bases; unmatched junction bases: 9. The CDR3, as DNA: TGTGCCGGAAGGACAGGTCCTACAACTAATGAAAAACTGTTTTTT. Translated, it gives CAGRTGPTTNEKLFF.

Details on this clone: Other nucleotide sequences in the sample specify the same CDR3. This chain connects TRBV7-9 to TRBJ1-4; D gene uncertain. V gave up 3 bases and J gave up 4 bases, with 15 bases separating them. Germline V lookup: CDR1 SEHNR, CDR2 FQNEAQ (reference sequence). The CDR3 totals 16 residues. Here the CDR3 reads CASSLDGAGGNEKLFF. In DNA, the CDR3 is TGTGCCAGCAGCTTGGATGGTGCGGGAGGTAATGAAAAACTGTTTTTT. Supplemented by reference TRBV7-9 and TRBJ1-4, the full variable domain reads DTGVSQNPRHKITKRGQNVTFRCDPISEHNRLYWYRQTLGQGPEFLTYFQNEAQLEKSRLLSDRFSAERPKGSFSTLEIQRTEQGDSAMYLCASSLDGAGGNEKLFFGSGTQLSVL.

The V and J genes are TRBV7-2 and TRBJ2-7; 9 bases agree with TRBD2. The length of the CDR3 is 14 residues. Germline V CDR1 and CDR2: SGHTA, FQGNSA. The V and J ends lost 7 bases and 6 bases, in that order; junction bases with no gene match: 10. The CDR3 protein is CASNVPGAGGEQYF. In DNA form, the CDR3 reads TGTGCCAGCAACGTGCCGGGAGCGGGGGGCGAGCAGTACTTC. Drawing the rest from reference TRBV7-2 and TRBJ2-7, the complete variable domain is GAGVSQSPSNKVTEKGKDVELRCDPISGHTALYWYRQSLGQGLEFLIYFQGNSAPDKSGLPSDRFSAERTGGSVSTLTIQRTQQEDSAVYLCASNVPGAGGEQYFGPGTRLTVT.

The gene calls are TRBV6-1 and TRBJ1-2; TRBD1 is a possible D gene (6 bases). V was pared by 3 bases and J by 4 bases, with 12 bases between. The CDR3 sequence is 14 residues long. The germline gives CDR1 MNHNS, CDR2 SASEGT. CDR3 amino acids: CASSEAGVGYGYTF. The DNA for the CDR3 is TGTGCCAGCAGTGAGGCAGGGGTGGGCTATGGCTACACCTTC.

The chain couples TRBV14 to TRBJ1-1; the D is unclear. The germline V gene encodes CDR1 SGHDN and CDR2 FVKESK. V lost 4 bases, J lost 6 bases, and 9 bases lay in between. CDR3 size: 12 residues. The CDR3 region is CASSPFGAEAFF. CDR3 nucleotides: TGTGCCAGCAGCCCCTTCGGGGCTGAAGCTTTCTTT.

V usage is TRBV6-5 and J usage is TRBJ1-2; a possible D gene is TRBD1 (5 bases). The V gene lost 7 bases and the J gene lost 8 bases, with 14 bases spanning the gap. The CDR3 sequence is 12 residues long. Per the germline V gene, CDR1 is MNHEY and CDR2 is SVGAGI. The CDR3: CASTFGGTGYTF. CDR3 DNA sequence: TGTGCCAGCACCTTCGGGGGGACCGGCTACACCTTC.

DNA of the CDR3: TGTGCCAGCGGTTCGCCCGGGAGGGGGAAGGACACTGAAGCTTTCTTT. Translated: CASGSPGRGKDTEAFF. V is TRBV5-6 and J is TRBJ1-1; possible D gene TRBD1, 6 bases. The CDR3 loop spans 16 amino acids. Trimming left V 7 bases short and J 3 bases short, with 22 bases between. Germline CDR1 SGHDT, CDR2 YYEEEE.

J is TRBJ1-1 and V is TRBV7-9; 8 positions match TRBD1. Unmatched junction bases numbered 12, after V lost 3 bases and J lost 6 bases. CDR3 length: 16 amino acids. The germline V gene encodes CDR1 SEHNR and CDR2 FQNEAQ (reference sequence). Here the CDR3 reads CASSLRQGSLLAEAFF. In nucleotides, the CDR3 is TGTGCCAGCAGCTTGAGACAGGGGTCCCTCCTCGCTGAAGCTTTCTTT. The whole variable domain, filled in from reference TRBV7-9 and TRBJ1-1, reads DTGVSQNPRHKITKRGQNVTFRCDPISEHNRLYWYRQTLGQGPEFLTYFQNEAQLEKSRLLSDRFSAERPKGSFSTLEIQRTEQGDSAMYLCASSLRQGSLLAEAFFGQGTRLTVV.